The rows below give T cell receptor beta chains drawn from one sample of a study of blood T cell repertoires in COVID-19. The repertoire was sequenced with immunoSEQ multiplex PCR; TCRdb's copy has only in-frame clones and lacks some. The data contain approximately 250,000 clones, about 80% of them singletons. Source material: PBMCs or T cells enriched from blood (not recorded which). All receptors come from a man aged 35 to 55 who had recovered from COVID-19. CDR3s leave out the opening cysteine and the closing phenylalanine or tryptophan. D genes are given only for firm matches.

d_gene: -; j_gene: TRBJ2-7; v_gene: TRBV7-9; CDR3aa: ASSLSPGSNSYEQY
d_gene: -; j_gene: TRBJ2-5; v_gene: TRBV5-1; CDR3aa: ASFQTGGETQY
d_gene: -; j_gene: TRBJ2-7; v_gene: TRBV6-2/TRBV6-3; CDR3aa: ASSSTLPGYEQY
d_gene: TRBD2; j_gene: TRBJ2-2; v_gene: TRBV30; CDR3aa: AWGNGLAGLTGELF
d_gene: TRBD1; j_gene: TRBJ1-2; v_gene: TRBV28; CDR3aa: ASSPPGQGWGYT
d_gene: TRBD1; j_gene: TRBJ1-6; v_gene: TRBV11-2; CDR3aa: ASSSTGTGNSPLH
d_gene: -; j_gene: TRBJ1-2; v_gene: TRBV21-1; CDR3aa: ASSTRTGIGYT
d_gene: TRBD1; j_gene: TRBJ1-3; v_gene: TRBV7-9; CDR3aa: ASSLEGDRGPGNTIY
d_gene: -; j_gene: TRBJ1-1; v_gene: TRBV19; CDR3aa: ASSIELGRLNTEAF
d_gene: TRBD1; j_gene: TRBJ1-1; v_gene: TRBV5-1; CDR3aa: ASTKRTGTNTEAF
d_gene: -; j_gene: TRBJ1-5; v_gene: TRBV2; CDR3aa: ASSAGNQPQH
d_gene: TRBD1; j_gene: TRBJ1-6; v_gene: TRBV13; CDR3aa: ASTSGDRGNSPLH
d_gene: -; j_gene: TRBJ1-3; v_gene: TRBV5-6; CDR3aa: ASSLGDFSGNTIY
d_gene: -; j_gene: TRBJ2-6; v_gene: TRBV7-2; CDR3aa: ASSLRTARNVLT
d_gene: TRBD1; j_gene: TRBJ1-2; v_gene: TRBV6-5; CDR3aa: ASRPGQGSYGYT
d_gene: -; j_gene: TRBJ2-3; v_gene: TRBV6-5; CDR3aa: ASRGGGAGTDTQY
d_gene: TRBD2; j_gene: TRBJ2-2; v_gene: TRBV10-3; CDR3aa: AISAMVKGGSHTGELF
d_gene: -; j_gene: TRBJ2-7; v_gene: TRBV4-1; CDR3aa: ASSLEEGLQY